A single sample gave rise to the 32 T cell receptor beta chains below, sequenced in a study of regulatory T cells in long-lasting Graves disease (dated by TCRdb to 2020 to 2022). Library method: multiplex PCR. Sequencer: Illumina HiSeq 4000. To build TCR beta libraries, CDR3 regions were amplified by Arm-PCR using iRepertoire HTBI primers. Starting from the raw public reads, TCRdb applied fastp trimming at Q25, assembled clones with MiXCR and retained in-frame beta chains. When rows share a CDR3 protein, they turn into one entry using the most common DNA and genes. The sample profile shows 360,000 or so distinct CDR3 sequences; around 15% of them were found once. Roughly 21% of the sample lies in the top ten. Reading the label with the study, this specimen's time point is: newly diagnosed GD, antithyroid drugs for less than 3 months. For both TCR sequencing and RNA sequencing, RNA was extracted from PBMCs using TRIzol.

This sample was also put to use in a study of T cells in Graves' hyperthyroidism and ophthalmopathy.

The source material was peripheral blood mononuclear cells (PBMCs), sampled at new diagnosis, from a patient treated with antithyroid drugs. The receptors shown here come from a woman younger than 30 with Graves disease. Donor details come from another sample of the same person, matched by shared clones.

This clonotype was observed at least ten times. The rearrangement links TRBV20-1 to TRBJ2-3; the match to TRBD2 covers 7 bases. CDR3 length: 13 amino acids. The germline gives CDR1 DFQATT, CDR2 SNEGSKA (reference sequence). V was pared by 7 bases and J by 4 bases, with 8 bases of the junction left unmatched. The CDR3 reads CSDGGSISDTQYF. The CDR3 coding sequence is TGCAGTGATGGCGGGAGCATTTCAGATACGCAGTATTTT.

V usage is TRBV29-1 and J usage is TRBJ1-2; D is perhaps TRBD1 (5 bases). CDR1 SQVTM and CDR2 ANQGSEA come from the germline V gene. Trimming removed 5 bases from V and 8 bases from J, with 15 bases in between. The CDR3 sequence is 12 residues long. The CDR3 loop reads CSVNQGKGGYTF. The CDR3 coding sequence is TGCAGCGTTAATCAGGGTAAAGGAGGCTACACCTTC. Full variable domain (missing parts from reference TRBV29-1 and TRBJ1-2): SAVISQKPSRDICQRGTSLTIQCQVDSQVTMMFWYRQQPGQSLTLIATANQGSEATYESGFVIDKFPISRPNLTFSTLTVSNMSPEDSSIYLCSVNQGKGGYTFGSGTRLTVV.

This clonotype has at least ten counts. The genes are TRBV5-1 and TRBJ2-7, with D tentatively TRBD1 or TRBD2 (5 bases each). Germline CDR1 is SGHRS and CDR2 is YFSETQ. There are 15 residues in the CDR3. V was cut by 4 bases and J by 2 bases, with 16 bases left in between. The CDR3: CASSRTGTGTYEQYF. The CDR3 DNA is TGCGCCAGCAGCCGTACTGGGACGGGAACCTACGAGCAGTACTTC.

This clonotype has just a few counts. The chain links TRBV15 to TRBJ1-2; TRBD1 aligns across 9 bases. V shed 6 bases and J 8 bases; nucleotides not matched to a gene: 10. Germline V lookup: CDR1 LNHNV, CDR2 YYDKDF (reference sequence). This CDR3 spans 14 amino acids. In DNA, the CDR3 is TGTGCCACCAGTAGGGGACAGGGAAGACGAGGCTACACCTTC. It is translated as CATSRGQGRRGYTF.

The gene calls are TRBV6-2 or TRBV6-3 and TRBJ1-2, with D unresolved. CDR1 MNHEY and CDR2 SVGEGT come from the germline V gene. V dropped 2 bases and J dropped 2 bases, with 15 bases sitting between them. This CDR3 comprises 16 residues. The CDR3 spells CASSYLTTRANYGYTF. For the CDR3, the DNA is TGTGCCAGCAGTTACCTAACAACGAGAGCCAACTATGGCTACACCTTC.

This clonotype was found many times. The rearrangement joins TRBV9 to TRBJ2-3, with 8 bases matching TRBD2. This CDR3 is 15 amino acids long. V was clipped by 4 bases and J by 2 bases; unmatched bases: 6. Germline V CDR1 and CDR2: SGDLS, YYNGEE. DNA of the CDR3: TGTGCCAGCAGCCGTTACGGGGGGGCCACAGATACGCAGTATTTT. The encoded protein is CASSRYGGATDTQYF.

The chain employs TRBV6-2 or TRBV6-3 and TRBJ1-2; no clear D. With 6 bases removed from V and 13 bases from J, the gap between germline ends came to 15 bases. The CDR3 has 11 residues. Germline V gives CDR1 MNHEY, CDR2 SVGEGT. The CDR3 DNA is TGTGCCAGCAGCTCTATATCGGACCGCACCTTC. Translated: CASSSISDRTF.

This clonotype came up many times. The V call is TRBV7-2, the J call TRBJ2-4; 12 bases agree with TRBD2. Trimming at V came to 5 bases and at J to 11 bases, leaving 7 bases not matched to a gene. Germline V CDR1 and CDR2: SGHTA, FQGNSA. This CDR3 comprises 14 residues. Here the CDR3 DNA reads TGTGCCAGCAGCCTGGGACTAGCGGGCACTTTTCAGTACTTC. Its translation: CASSLGLAGTFQYF.

This clonotype was seen ten or more times. J is TRBJ1-4 and V is TRBV2; a weak D match, TRBD1 (5 bases). This CDR3 contains 18 residues. Trimming pared 0 bases from V and 1 base from J, leaving 15 bases between. The germline CDR1 and CDR2 sequences are SNHLY and FYNNEI. CDR3 region: CASSEALQGFVTNEKLFF. For the CDR3, the DNA is TGTGCCAGCAGTGAAGCGCTTCAGGGTTTCGTAACTAATGAAAAACTGTTTTTT.

The chain recombines TRBV6-2 or TRBV6-3 with TRBJ2-3; TRBD2 aligns across 10 bases. The germline V gene has CDR1 MNHEY and CDR2 SVGEGT. V was pared by 2 bases and J by 3 bases, with 5 bases of the junction left unmatched. The CDR3 spans 16 residues. CDR3 sequence: CASSYAAGGRTDTQYF. The CDR3 bases are TGTGCCAGCAGTTACGCAGCGGGGGGGAGGACAGATACGCAGTATTTT.

This clonotype was recorded at least ten times. The gene calls are TRBV6-1 and TRBJ2-5; D gene unclear. The CDR3 is made up of 15 amino acids. Germline CDR1 MNHNS, CDR2 SASEGT. Trimming removed 6 bases from V and 2 bases from J, with 16 bases in between. The CDR3 DNA sequence: TGTGCCAGCAGCGCCGCGTGGCAGCAACAAGAGACCCAGTACTTC. The encoded protein is CASSAAWQQQETQYF.

This clonotype has a handful of counts. This sequence joins TRBV13 and TRBJ1-3; weak D call: TRBD1 (5 bases). This CDR3 spans 15 amino acids. CDR1 is PRHDT and CDR2 is FYEKMQ in the germline V gene (reference sequence). Trimming removed 3 bases at V and 0 bases at J, with 9 bases between. CDR3 DNA: TGTGCCAGCAGCTTGTGGGGGGACTCTGGAAACACCATATATTTT. Translation: CASSLWGDSGNTIYF.

This clonotype was recorded at least ten times. The V gene is TRBV2, the J gene TRBJ2-4; D unresolved. This CDR3 has 12 residues. V lost 7 bases and J lost 0, with 4 bases in between. Germline loops: CDR1 SNHLY, CDR2 FYNNEI. The CDR3 protein is CASMEAKNIQYF. Written as DNA, the CDR3 is TGTGCCAGCATGGAAGCCAAAAACATTCAGTACTTC.

This clonotype was counted ten times or more. V is TRBV5-1 and J is TRBJ2-1, with 10 nucleotides matching TRBD1. This CDR3 is 17 amino acids long. Germline values: CDR1 SGHRS, CDR2 YFSETQ. J lost 9 bases, V lost 0 bases, and 12 bases had no gene match. The DNA of the CDR3 is TGCGCCAGCAGCTTGGACGACAGGGGGCAAAATGTGGGTGAGCAGTTCTTC. Translated, it gives CASSLDDRGQNVGEQFF.

This clonotype was seen ten or more times. The genes are TRBV2 and TRBJ1-1; the D is unclear. The CDR3 has 13 amino acids. With 5 bases removed from V and 7 bases from J, the gap between germline ends came to 14 bases. CDR1 is SNHLY, CDR2 FYNNEI, per germline. The CDR3 here is CASSSRATLEAFF. CDR3 coding DNA: TGTGCCAGCAGTTCACGGGCCACACTTGAAGCTTTCTTT.

This clonotype was picked up many times. The chain carries TRBV5-1 and TRBJ2-7, with 7 bases fitting TRBD2. Per the germline V gene, CDR1 is SGHRS and CDR2 is YFSETQ. Trimming at V came to 6 bases and at J to 6 bases, leaving 15 bases not matched to a gene. The length of the CDR3 is 15 residues. The DNA for the CDR3 is TGCGCCAGCACCTGGACGACTAGCAGGCGGTTCGAGCAGTACTTC. This gives the protein CASTWTTSRRFEQYF.

The sample holds a few counts of this clonotype. Here the CDR3 reads CASSSDRGEAFF. The CDR3 DNA reads as TGTGCCAGCAGTTCGGACAGGGGTGAAGCTTTCTTT. The V call is TRBV6-5, the J call TRBJ1-1; TRBD1 matches 9 bases. The V and J ends lost 4 bases and 7 bases, in that order; junction bases with no gene match: 1. Germline CDR1 MNHEY, CDR2 SVGAGI. The CDR3 contains 12 residues.

The table lists this clonotype with many counts. The chain joins TRBV6-1 to TRBJ1-5, with 8 bases identical to TRBD1. The germline gives CDR1 MNHNS, CDR2 SASEGT. J lost 4 bases, V lost 10 bases, and 6 bases had no gene match. The CDR3 is made up of 13 amino acids. CDR3 sequence reads: CATTDRENQPQHF. The CDR3 nucleotides are TGTGCCACGACGGACAGGGAAAATCAGCCCCAGCATTTT.

This clonotype was seen more than once but under ten times. The V call is TRBV6-1, the J call TRBJ2-7, with D hard to call. Germline CDR1 is MNHNS and CDR2 is SASEGT. Trimming shortened V by 7 bases and J by 8 bases, and 12 bases separated the two germline ends. The CDR3 is 11 residues long. The CDR3 here is CASTKGSKQYF. The CDR3 DNA sequence: TGTGCCAGCACGAAAGGCTCCAAGCAGTACTTC.

The gene calls are TRBV5-1 and TRBJ1-2, with unresolved D. Germline lookup yields CDR1 SGHRS and CDR2 YFSETQ. The CDR3 loop spans 14 amino acids. Trimming removed 4 bases at V and 5 bases at J, with 15 bases between. The CDR3 loop is CASSPGWGEYGYTF. The CDR3 DNA sequence: TGCGCCAGCAGCCCGGGTTGGGGAGAGTATGGCTACACCTTC.

This clonotype has only a few counts. The chain recombines TRBV7-2 with TRBJ2-7; possible D gene TRBD1, 6 bases. The V end lost 2 bases, the J end lost 2 bases, and 13 bases lay between the germline ends. The CDR3 consists of 15 residues. The germline V gene encodes CDR1 SGHTA and CDR2 FQGNSA. Here the CDR3 DNA reads TGTGCCAGCAGCTTATTTCAGGGGATCACCTACGAGCAGTACTTC. This sequence encodes CASSLFQGITYEQYF. Together with reference TRBV7-2 and TRBJ2-7, the CDR3 gives the full variable domain: GAGVSQSPSNKVTEKGKDVELRCDPISGHTALYWYRQSLGQGLEFLIYFQGNSAPDKSGLPSDRFSAERTGGSVSTLTIQRTQQEDSAVYLCASSLFQGITYEQYFGPGTRLTVT.

This clonotype was seen a handful of times. This rearrangement joins TRBV6-5 to TRBJ1-1, with D unresolved. The germline V gene has CDR1 MNHEY and CDR2 SVGAGI. There are 16 residues in the CDR3. Trimming shortened V by 0 bases and J by 1 base, and 12 bases separated the two germline ends. The chain's CDR3 is CASSYSYRSWNTEAFF. The CDR3 nucleotides read TGTGCCAGCAGTTACTCCTATCGGAGCTGGAACACTGAAGCTTTCTTT.

This chain connects TRBV10-3 to TRBJ1-1, with 7 bases that match TRBD1. The CDR3 is made up of 15 amino acids. With V trimmed by 2 bases and J by 0 bases, 3 bases remained unmatched. Germline-derived CDR1 and CDR2 are ENHRY and SYGVKD. CDR3 nucleotide sequence: TGTGCCATCAGTGAGCCGGGACAGTTGAACACTGAAGCTTTCTTT. Residues: CAISEPGQLNTEAFF.

This clonotype has a count of ten or more. The rearrangement uses TRBV20-1 and TRBJ2-1, with TRBD2 identical over 9 bases. Germline values: CDR1 DFQATT, CDR2 SNEGSKA (reference sequence). This CDR3 region has 15 residues. V gave up 2 bases and J gave up 3 bases; unmatched junction bases: 5. The CDR3 spells CSARRLADNYNEQFF. The CDR3 DNA reads as TGCAGTGCTAGACGACTAGCGGATAACTACAATGAGCAGTTCTTC.

With respect to this clonotype: One end of the junction is discordant with germline, which a read error may explain. The chain has TRBV7-7 and TRBJ2-5; 7 bases line up with TRBD2. In germline, CDR1 is SSHAT, CDR2 FNYEAQ (reference sequence). The CDR3 runs 14 residues. The CDR3 reads CASSPGTGGRTQYF. For the CDR3, the DNA is TGTGCTAGCAGCCCCGGGACGGGGGGTAGGACCCAGTACTTC.

This clonotype came up many times. The V gene is TRBV6-1, the J gene TRBJ1-3; D remains unclear. Germline lookup yields CDR1 MNHNS and CDR2 SASEGT. Trimming cost V 7 bases and J 2 bases, with 12 bases left between them. This CDR3 is built from 14 residues. The DNA of the CDR3 is TGTGCCAGCACGGAGGGTAATCCTGGAAACACCATATATTTT. It yields the protein CASTEGNPGNTIYF.

V usage is TRBV4-1 and J usage is TRBJ2-7; 7 positions agree with TRBD1. The length of the CDR3 is 16 residues. The V segment lost 0 bases and the J segment 7 bases; nucleotides outside the gene matches: 12. Germline CDR1 and CDR2: MGHRA and YSYEKL. The CDR3 loop is CASSQDPGQWASEQYF. Written as DNA, the CDR3 is TGCGCCAGCAGCCAAGACCCGGGACAGTGGGCAAGTGAGCAGTACTTC.

Comments on this clonotype: This sequence may be a read error, since a much larger clone differs from it by one base. The J gene is TRBJ1-6, the V gene TRBV3-1; D might be TRBD1 (6 bases). This CDR3 is built from 14 residues. CDR1 and CDR2 (germline): LGHDT, YNNKEL (reference sequence). The CDR3 region has the DNA TGTGCCGGCAGCACCAAGGGGGGCAATTCACCCCTCCACTTT. It codes for CAGSTKGGNSPLHF.

This chain uses TRBV9 with TRBJ2-2; 8 nucleotides match TRBD1. With V trimmed by 3 bases and J by 5 bases, 6 bases remained unmatched. This CDR3 comprises 15 residues. CDR1 SGDLS and CDR2 YYNGEE come from the germline V gene. The CDR3 is CASSAGQGRTGELFF. Here the CDR3 DNA reads TGTGCCAGCAGCGCAGGACAGGGCCGGACCGGGGAGCTGTTTTTT.

The CDR3 is CASSKRTSGGTGELFF. CDR3 in DNA: TGTGCCAGCAGCAAACGGACTAGCGGCGGCACCGGGGAGCTGTTTTTT. The rearrangement joins TRBV7-2 to TRBJ2-2, with 10 nucleotides matching TRBD2. V lost 5 bases to trimming and J lost 4 bases; unmatched junction nucleotides: 7. The V gene's germline CDR1 is SGHTA and CDR2 FQGNSA. This CDR3 contains 16 residues.

The chain joins TRBV27 to TRBJ2-7; D gene uncertain. V was clipped by 5 bases and J by 7 bases, with 9 bases between them. This CDR3 contains 11 residues. Germline CDR1 MNHEY, CDR2 SMNVEV (reference sequence). CDR3 DNA: TGTGCCAGCAGTGACCAGGTGGAGCAGTACTTC. Its protein is CASSDQVEQYF.

This clonotype was seen repeatedly, ten times or more. The rearrangement links TRBV20-1 to TRBJ2-3, with 7 positions matching TRBD2. The J segment lost 5 bases and the V segment lost 3 bases, leaving 8 bases of the junction unmatched. The CDR3 has 14 residues. The germline gives CDR1 DFQATT, CDR2 SNEGSKA (reference sequence). The CDR3 is CSARRPAGRDTQYF. CDR3 bases: TGCAGTGCTAGGCGGCCAGCGGGGCGAGATACGCAGTATTTT.